This TCR beta chain was captured in a study of shared clonotypes between healthy human individuals. Looking at the study overall: CD8 memory received one plate per donor, CD8 naive two, CD4 memory three and CD4 naive three.

Note on this clone: Its antigen is undetermined.

The split of CD4+ cells yielded CD45RA+ naive and CD45RA-negative memory subsets. This table comes from immunoSEQ multiplex PCR, and its TCRdb copy is limited to in-frame clones, with some not included. The table includes more than 850,000 clones, around 78% detected once. Study-level findings and limits: Read depth was anticipated to influence clonotype sharing among donors.

This sequence originates from a man between 18 and 35 years old in good health. Some clones in this sample may be carry-over from other donors' samples. Source material: memory CD4+ T cells from PBMCs. The sample's subset: CD45RA-negative fraction.

The CDR3 coding sequence is TGTGCCAGCAGCCAAGATCTGGCGGGTAATCAGCCCCAGCATTTT. This gives the protein CASSQDLAGNQPQHF. The chain carries TRBV4-2 and TRBJ1-5, with D unresolved. The V end lost 0 bases, the J end lost 4 bases, and 10 bases lay between the germline ends. The CDR3 contains 15 residues. The germline CDR1 and CDR2 sequences are LGHNA and YNFKEQ.